This T cell receptor (beta chain) was profiled in a study of T cells in Graves' hyperthyroidism and ophthalmopathy. Study details: Peripheral blood was obtained at initial diagnosis, preceding any treatment.

General observations from the study: In the analysis, a 13 V-J model separated ophthalmopathy from stable hyperthyroidism.

Diagnosing involved the use of clinical symptoms, serum thyroxine and TRAb, thyroid ultrasound and orbital computed tomography. PBMCs were collected from an approximately 9.3 ml volume of fresh peripheral blood. Looked up from germline, CDR1 is MGHRA and CDR2 is YSYEKL. This CDR3 has 16 amino acids. V was cut by 1 base and J by 5 bases, with 17 bases left in between. This clonotype was seen only a few times. Its specificity is not known. TCR beta CDR3 regions were amplified from RNA. In the first-round RT-PCR of the TCR CDR3, the HTBI primer set was used. TCRdb passed the multiplex PCR reads through MiXCR, listing each CDR3 protein once. The repertoire holds 800,000 or so distinct CDR3 sequences, over 35% seen once, with 8.9% in the top ten.

This sequence was found in a man younger than 35 with Graves' hyperthyroidism. The sequenced sample consisted of blood. The chain joins TRBV4-1 to TRBJ1-2; D possibly corresponds to TRBD1 (6 bases). The CDR3 DNA follows: TGCGCCAGCAGCCAAGTTGAGGGCAGGGGAGGGTATGGCTACACCTTC. It yields the protein CASSQVEGRGGYGYTF.